The rows below give T cell receptor beta chains drawn from one sample of a study of OX40 agonist ivuxolimab in advanced cancers. Assay: immunoSEQ multiplex PCR; the TCRdb copy retains only in-frame clones and omits some. The repertoire holds roughly 87,000 clones, with roughly 90% as singletons. The sequences come from CD4+ or CD8+ T cells sorted from blood, collected in a trial of the OX40 agonist ivuxolimab. All receptors come from an adult with an advanced solid tumor such as melanoma, head and neck, liver or kidney cancer. CDR3s include the opening cysteine and the closing phenylalanine or tryptophan.

j_gene | v_gene | CDR3aa
TRBJ1-1 | TRBV28 | CASSLQGADTEAFF
TRBJ1-5 | TRBV5-1 | CASSLGPSGRANQPQHF
TRBJ2-7 | TRBV28 | CASSRGDSSYEQYF
TRBJ1-1 | TRBV29-1 | CSVGRGAVMNTEAFF
TRBJ1-4 | TRBV4-1 | CASSQAQNLASNEKLFF
TRBJ1-6 | TRBV19 | CASSSGQSYNSPLHF
TRBJ2-7 | TRBV6-5 | CASSTPGLYEQYF
TRBJ1-1 | TRBV27 | CASGKFGEAFF
TRBJ2-6 | TRBV19 | CASSTTGKPGANVLTF
TRBJ1-1 | TRBV5-4 | CASTVNPATEAFF
TRBJ2-6 | TRBV5-1 | CASSATGTGALSGANVLTF
TRBJ2-1 | TRBV20-1 | CSVPDYNEQFF